Listed here are 15 T cell receptor beta chains from one sample, sequenced in a study of regulatory T cells in long-lasting Graves disease. Relying on iRepertoire HTBI primers and Arm-PCR of CDR3 regions, the team built TCR beta libraries. One entry per CDR3 protein, called by TCRdb with MiXCR from the multiplex PCR reads. The sample carries roughly 320,000 distinct CDR3 sequences, over 15% recorded once. Sample time point: newly diagnosed GD, antithyroid drugs for less than 3 months. PBMCs were the source of the RNA used for TCR sequencing. The same sample was also studied in work on T cells in Graves' hyperthyroidism and ophthalmopathy.

Source: peripheral blood mononuclear cells (PBMCs), taken at new diagnosis, from a patient treated with antithyroid drugs. Source of these receptors: a man aged 40-50 years with Graves disease.

The chain joins TRBV28 to TRBJ1-1, with TRBD1 identical over 9 bases. CDR1 MDHEN and CDR2 SYDVKM come from the germline V gene. Trimming at V came to 6 bases and at J to 7 bases, leaving 15 bases not matched to a gene. The CDR3 consists of 16 residues. The CDR3 region has the DNA TGTGCCAGCAGCACCGGGACAGGGTGGGGGGTAGGTGAAGCTTTCTTT. It specifies CASSTGTGWGVGEAFF.

This clonotype has a count of ten or more. The chain recombines TRBV30 with TRBJ1-1, with a possible D match to TRBD1 (5 bases). The V end lost 0 bases, the J end lost 3 bases, and 14 bases lay between the germline ends. This CDR3 spans 15 amino acids. Germline V gene sequence: CDR1 GTSNPN, CDR2 SVGIG (reference sequence). The CDR3 DNA is TGTGCCTGGAGTGTACTGTCCAGGGCCCACACTGAAGCTTTCTTT. It codes for CAWSVLSRAHTEAFF.

This clonotype was detected many times. The CDR3 is CASSLQGQQNSPLHF. CDR3 DNA sequence: TGTGCCAGCAGCTTACAGGGACAGCAAAATTCACCCCTCCACTTT. The gene calls are TRBV9 and TRBJ1-6, with 7 bases identical to TRBD1. Germline CDR1 SGDLS, CDR2 YYNGEE. This CDR3 has 15 amino acids. Unmatched junction bases numbered 8, after V lost 4 bases and J lost 7 bases.

Many counts were recorded for this clonotype. The chain carries TRBV12-3 or TRBV12-4 and TRBJ2-3, with D possibly matching TRBD2 (7 bases). Trimming removed 2 bases at V and 3 bases at J, with 15 bases between. This CDR3 is 16 amino acids long. The CDR3 coding sequence is TGTGCCAGCAGTTTAAGAGGGGGGGCCCGTACAGATACGCAGTATTTT. Amino acids: CASSLRGGARTDTQYF.

This clonotype has a count of ten or more. This chain links TRBV18 with TRBJ1-4; D is possibly TRBD1 (6 bases). This CDR3 has 14 amino acids. Per the germline V gene, CDR1 is KGHSH and CDR2 is LQKENI. Trimming shortened V by 0 bases and J by 11 bases, and 13 bases separated the two germline ends. The CDR3 DNA sequence: TGTGCCAGCTCACCACCGACAGGCGGGGGTAAACTGTTTTTT. Encoded protein: CASSPPTGGGKLFF.

This clonotype has ten or more counts. V is TRBV18 and J is TRBJ2-7; D may be TRBD1 or TRBD2 (5 bases each). The germline CDR1 and CDR2 sequences are KGHSH and LQKENI. This CDR3 region has 15 residues. V lost 2 bases and J 1 base, leaving 12 bases between the germline ends. This chain's CDR3 is CASSPGAWGSYEQYF. The CDR3 DNA reads as TGTGCCAGCTCACCAGGGGCCTGGGGGTCCTACGAGCAGTACTTC.

Many counts were recorded for this clonotype. As DNA, the CDR3 is TGTGCCAGCAGAAGAGGGGAGCAGTACTTC. This gives the protein CASRRGEQYF. The chain carries TRBV28 and TRBJ2-7, with D perhaps matching TRBD2 (5 bases). V was clipped by 6 bases and J by 7 bases, with 7 bases between them. Per germline, CDR1 MDHEN and CDR2 SYDVKM. The CDR3 extends over 10 amino acids. Supplemented by reference TRBV28 and TRBJ2-7, the full variable domain reads DVKVTQSSRYLVKRTGEKVFLECVQDMDHENMFWYRQDPGLGLRLIYFSYDVKMKEKGDIPEGYSVSREKKERFSLILESASTNQTSMYLCASRRGEQYFGPGTRLTVT.

This clonotype was counted between two and nine times. This sequence joins TRBV6-5 and TRBJ1-1, with D maybe TRBD1 (5 bases). V was clipped by 2 bases and J by 3 bases, with 13 bases between them. Germline CDR1 is MNHEY and CDR2 is SVGAGI. The CDR3 is made up of 15 amino acids. The CDR3, as DNA: TGTGCCAGCAGTTACCAGGCAGGGTGGGACACTGAAGCTTTCTTT. Its translation: CASSYQAGWDTEAFF.

This clonotype was counted between two and nine times. The rearrangement joins TRBV3-1 to TRBJ1-1; weak D call: TRBD1 (5 bases). The V and J ends lost 0 bases and 3 bases respectively, with 8 bases between them. CDR1 is LGHDT and CDR2 is YNNKEL in the germline V gene (reference sequence). The CDR3 has 14 residues. This CDR3 is CASSQDGGDTEAFF. CDR3 bases: TGTGCCAGCAGCCAAGACGGGGGGGACACTGAAGCTTTCTTT.

Only a few counts were recorded for this clonotype. The V call is TRBV5-1, the J call TRBJ2-7, with a tentative D call TRBD1 (6 bases). The CDR3 has 12 residues. V shed 4 bases and J shed 3 bases, with 8 bases lying between them. Germline values: CDR1 SGHRS, CDR2 YFSETQ. The CDR3 spells CASSQGHYEQYF. CDR3 in DNA: TGCGCCAGCAGCCAGGGACACTACGAGCAGTACTTC.

This clonotype has at least ten counts. The chain has TRBV2 and TRBJ1-2, with 7 bases matching TRBD1. The CDR3 length is 12 residues. With V trimmed by 10 bases and J by 5 bases, 7 bases remained unmatched. Germline CDR1 reads SNHLY; CDR2 reads FYNNEI. The CDR3 region is CATPEGAYGYTF. The CDR3 coding sequence is TGTGCCACCCCTGAGGGGGCATATGGCTACACCTTC.

The chain's CDR3 is CSVEDWEGAALGYTF. CDR3 DNA sequence: TGCAGCGTTGAAGATTGGGAGGGGGCGGCCTTAGGCTACACCTTC. The chain is built from TRBV29-1 and TRBJ1-2; 7 bases match TRBD1. CDR3 length equals 15 residues. Trimming cost V 0 bases and J 8 bases; bases outside gene matches: 12. Germline values: CDR1 SQVTM, CDR2 ANQGSEA.

This clonotype was counted at least ten times. The V and J genes are TRBV5-1 and TRBJ2-1; a possible D gene is TRBD1 (5 bases). V gave up 3 bases and J gave up 5 bases, with 12 bases separating them. Per germline, CDR1 SGHRS and CDR2 YFSETQ. This CDR3 has 14 amino acids. Written as DNA, the CDR3 is TGCGCCAGCAGCTCCCGACAGCTCGACAATGAGCAGTTCTTC. Translated, it gives CASSSRQLDNEQFF.

This clonotype appeared a few times. V usage is TRBV7-9 and J usage is TRBJ1-1; D not resolved. Looked up from germline, CDR1 is SEHNR and CDR2 is FQNEAQ (reference sequence). The V end lost 5 bases, the J end lost 1 base, and 8 bases lay between the germline ends. The CDR3 loop spans 13 amino acids. CDR3: CASSRKANTEAFF. DNA of the CDR3: TGTGCCAGCAGCAGGAAGGCGAACACTGAAGCTTTCTTT.

A remark on this clonotype: A much larger clone lies one base from this, so it may be a read error. The rearrangement joins TRBV6-5 to TRBJ1-1; 9 nucleotides align to TRBD1. V dropped 11 bases and J dropped 6; count of bases not matched to a gene: 10. The CDR3 is 13 amino acids. Germline V gene data show CDR1 as MNHEY and CDR2 as SVGAGI. CDR3 in amino acids: CAGQTGGIPEAFF. Written as DNA, the CDR3 is TGTGCCGGCCAGACAGGGGGGATACCTGAAGCTTTCTTT.